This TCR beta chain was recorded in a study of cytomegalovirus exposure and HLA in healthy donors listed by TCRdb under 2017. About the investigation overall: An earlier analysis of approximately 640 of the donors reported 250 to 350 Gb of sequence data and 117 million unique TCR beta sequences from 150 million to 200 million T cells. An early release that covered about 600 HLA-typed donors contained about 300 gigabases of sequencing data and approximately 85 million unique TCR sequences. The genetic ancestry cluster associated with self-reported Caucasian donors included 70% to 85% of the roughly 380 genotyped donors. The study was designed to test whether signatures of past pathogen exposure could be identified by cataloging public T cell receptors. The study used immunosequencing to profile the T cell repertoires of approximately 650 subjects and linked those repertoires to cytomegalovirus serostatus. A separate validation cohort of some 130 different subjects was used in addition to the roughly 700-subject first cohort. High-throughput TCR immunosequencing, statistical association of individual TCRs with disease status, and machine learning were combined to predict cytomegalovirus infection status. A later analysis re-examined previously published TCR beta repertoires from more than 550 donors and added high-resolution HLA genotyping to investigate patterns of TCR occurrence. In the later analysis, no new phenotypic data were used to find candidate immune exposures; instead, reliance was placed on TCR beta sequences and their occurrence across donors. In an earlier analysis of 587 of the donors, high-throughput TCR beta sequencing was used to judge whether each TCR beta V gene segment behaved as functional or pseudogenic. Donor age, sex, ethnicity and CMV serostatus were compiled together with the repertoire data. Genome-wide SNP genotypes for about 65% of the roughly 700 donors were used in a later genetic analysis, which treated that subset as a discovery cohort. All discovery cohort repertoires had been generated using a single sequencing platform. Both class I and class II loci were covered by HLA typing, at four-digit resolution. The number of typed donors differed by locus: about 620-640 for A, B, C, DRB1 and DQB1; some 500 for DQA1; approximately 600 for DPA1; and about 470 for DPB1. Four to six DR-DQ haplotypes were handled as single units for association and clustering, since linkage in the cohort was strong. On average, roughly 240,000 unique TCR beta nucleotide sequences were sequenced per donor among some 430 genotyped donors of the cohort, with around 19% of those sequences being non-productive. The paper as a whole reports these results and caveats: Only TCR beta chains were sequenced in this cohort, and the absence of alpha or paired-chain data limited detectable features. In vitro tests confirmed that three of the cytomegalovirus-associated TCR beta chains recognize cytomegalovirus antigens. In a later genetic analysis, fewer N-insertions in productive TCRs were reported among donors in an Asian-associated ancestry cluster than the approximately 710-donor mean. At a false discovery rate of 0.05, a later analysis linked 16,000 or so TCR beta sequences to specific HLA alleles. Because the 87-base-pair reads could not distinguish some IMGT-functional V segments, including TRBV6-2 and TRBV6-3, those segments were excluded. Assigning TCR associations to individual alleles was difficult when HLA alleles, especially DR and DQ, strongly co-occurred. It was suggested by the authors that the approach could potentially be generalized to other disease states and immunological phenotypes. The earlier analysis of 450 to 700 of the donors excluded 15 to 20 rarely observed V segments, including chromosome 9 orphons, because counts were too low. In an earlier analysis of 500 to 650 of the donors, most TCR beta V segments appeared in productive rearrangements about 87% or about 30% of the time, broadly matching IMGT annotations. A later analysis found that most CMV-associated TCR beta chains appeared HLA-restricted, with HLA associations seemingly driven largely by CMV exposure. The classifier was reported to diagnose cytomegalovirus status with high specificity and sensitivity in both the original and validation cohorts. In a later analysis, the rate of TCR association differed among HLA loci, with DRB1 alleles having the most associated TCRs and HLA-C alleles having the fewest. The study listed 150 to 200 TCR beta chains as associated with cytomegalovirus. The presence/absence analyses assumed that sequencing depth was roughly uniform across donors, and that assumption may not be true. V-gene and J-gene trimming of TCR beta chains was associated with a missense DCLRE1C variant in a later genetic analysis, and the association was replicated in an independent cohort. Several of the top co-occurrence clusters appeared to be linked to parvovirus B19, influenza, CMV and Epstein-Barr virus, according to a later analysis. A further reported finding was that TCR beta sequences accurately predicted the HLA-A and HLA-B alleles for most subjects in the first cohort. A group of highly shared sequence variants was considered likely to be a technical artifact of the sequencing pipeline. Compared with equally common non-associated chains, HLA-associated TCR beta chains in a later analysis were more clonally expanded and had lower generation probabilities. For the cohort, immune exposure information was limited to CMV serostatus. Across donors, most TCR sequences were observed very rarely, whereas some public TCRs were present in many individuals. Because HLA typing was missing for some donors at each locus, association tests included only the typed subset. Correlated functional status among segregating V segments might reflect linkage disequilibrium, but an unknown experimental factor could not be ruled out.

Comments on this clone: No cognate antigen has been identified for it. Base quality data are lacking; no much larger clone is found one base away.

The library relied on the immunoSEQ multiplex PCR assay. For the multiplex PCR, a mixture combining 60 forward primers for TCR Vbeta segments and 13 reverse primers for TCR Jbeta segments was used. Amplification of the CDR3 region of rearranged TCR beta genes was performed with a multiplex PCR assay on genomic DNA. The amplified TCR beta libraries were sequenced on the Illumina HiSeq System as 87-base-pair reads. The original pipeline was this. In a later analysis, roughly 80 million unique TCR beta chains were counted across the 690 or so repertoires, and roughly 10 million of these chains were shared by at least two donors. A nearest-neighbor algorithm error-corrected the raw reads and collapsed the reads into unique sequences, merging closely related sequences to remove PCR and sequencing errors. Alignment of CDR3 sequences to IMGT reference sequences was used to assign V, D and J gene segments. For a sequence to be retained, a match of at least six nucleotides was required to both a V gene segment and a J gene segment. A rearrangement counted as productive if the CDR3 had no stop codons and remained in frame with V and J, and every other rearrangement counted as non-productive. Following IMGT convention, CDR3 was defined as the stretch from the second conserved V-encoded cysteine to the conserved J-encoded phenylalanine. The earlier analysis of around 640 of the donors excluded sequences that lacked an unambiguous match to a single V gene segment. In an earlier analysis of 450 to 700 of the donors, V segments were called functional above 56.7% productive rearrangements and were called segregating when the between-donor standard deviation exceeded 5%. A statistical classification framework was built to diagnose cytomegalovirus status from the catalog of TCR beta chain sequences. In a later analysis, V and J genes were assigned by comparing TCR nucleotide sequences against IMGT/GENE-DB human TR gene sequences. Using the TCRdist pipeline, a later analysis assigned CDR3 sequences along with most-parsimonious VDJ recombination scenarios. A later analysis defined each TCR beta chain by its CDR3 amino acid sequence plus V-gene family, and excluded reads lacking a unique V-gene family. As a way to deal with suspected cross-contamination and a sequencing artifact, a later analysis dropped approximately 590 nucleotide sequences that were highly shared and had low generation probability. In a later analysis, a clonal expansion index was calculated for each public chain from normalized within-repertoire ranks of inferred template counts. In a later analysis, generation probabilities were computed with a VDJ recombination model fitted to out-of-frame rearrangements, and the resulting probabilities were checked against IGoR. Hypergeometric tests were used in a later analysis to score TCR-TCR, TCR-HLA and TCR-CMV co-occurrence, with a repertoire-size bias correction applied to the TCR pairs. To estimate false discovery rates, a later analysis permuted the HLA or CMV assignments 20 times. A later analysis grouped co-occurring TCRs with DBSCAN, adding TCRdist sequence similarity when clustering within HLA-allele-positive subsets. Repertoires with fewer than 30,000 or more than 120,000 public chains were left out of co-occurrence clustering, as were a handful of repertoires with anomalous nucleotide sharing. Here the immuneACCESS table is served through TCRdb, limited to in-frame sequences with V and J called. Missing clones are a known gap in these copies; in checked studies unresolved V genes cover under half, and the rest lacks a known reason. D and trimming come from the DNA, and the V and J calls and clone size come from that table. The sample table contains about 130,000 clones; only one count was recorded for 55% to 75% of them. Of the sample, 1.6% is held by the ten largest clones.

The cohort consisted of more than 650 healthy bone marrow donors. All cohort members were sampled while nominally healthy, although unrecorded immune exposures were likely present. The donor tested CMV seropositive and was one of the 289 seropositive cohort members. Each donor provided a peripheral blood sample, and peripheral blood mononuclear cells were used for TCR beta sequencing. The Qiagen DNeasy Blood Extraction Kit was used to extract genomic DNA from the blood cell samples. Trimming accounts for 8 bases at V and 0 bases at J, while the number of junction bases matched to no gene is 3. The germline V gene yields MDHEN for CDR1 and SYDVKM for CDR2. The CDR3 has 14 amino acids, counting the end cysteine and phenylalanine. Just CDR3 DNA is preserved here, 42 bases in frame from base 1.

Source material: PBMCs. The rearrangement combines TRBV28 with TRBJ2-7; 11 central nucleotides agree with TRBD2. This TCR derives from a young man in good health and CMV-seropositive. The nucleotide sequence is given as TGTGCCAGCCGTAGCGGGAGGGCCTCCTACGAGCAGTACTTC. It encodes CASRSGRASYEQYF.